The present T cell receptor (beta chain) was sequenced within a study of shared clonotypes between healthy human individuals. Each of the donors was a healthy adult who was HIV-negative and had not had a recent acute infection or vaccination. TCRdb keeps only in-frame clones here, not all; method: immunoSEQ multiplex PCR. Of millions of clones listed, 85% to 95% are singletons. About this clone itself: Its antigen remains unidentified.

The CDR3 sequence is 13 residues long. The germline V gene has CDR1 LGHNA and CDR2 YSLEER. V shed 8 bases, J shed 10 bases, and the junction held 4 bases outside the gene matches. General observations from the study: The donor pool, a small one, limited the genetic and exposure-history diversity represented. Clonotypes that were shared across a handful of donors made up around 5% of naive CD4 clonotypes. Against clonotypes common to all four donors, non-shared ones had lower generation probabilities.

The sequence was collected from a young man in good health. Some clones in this sample may be carry-over from other donors' samples. Sample: naive CD4+ T cells from PBMCs. Subset noted: CD45RA+ positively selected. The V call is TRBV4-3, the J call TRBJ1-6; 11 bases map to TRBD1. The CDR3 region has the DNA TGCGCCAGCGGACAGGGGGCAGTGTCACCCCTCCACTTT. Its protein is CASGQGAVSPLHF.